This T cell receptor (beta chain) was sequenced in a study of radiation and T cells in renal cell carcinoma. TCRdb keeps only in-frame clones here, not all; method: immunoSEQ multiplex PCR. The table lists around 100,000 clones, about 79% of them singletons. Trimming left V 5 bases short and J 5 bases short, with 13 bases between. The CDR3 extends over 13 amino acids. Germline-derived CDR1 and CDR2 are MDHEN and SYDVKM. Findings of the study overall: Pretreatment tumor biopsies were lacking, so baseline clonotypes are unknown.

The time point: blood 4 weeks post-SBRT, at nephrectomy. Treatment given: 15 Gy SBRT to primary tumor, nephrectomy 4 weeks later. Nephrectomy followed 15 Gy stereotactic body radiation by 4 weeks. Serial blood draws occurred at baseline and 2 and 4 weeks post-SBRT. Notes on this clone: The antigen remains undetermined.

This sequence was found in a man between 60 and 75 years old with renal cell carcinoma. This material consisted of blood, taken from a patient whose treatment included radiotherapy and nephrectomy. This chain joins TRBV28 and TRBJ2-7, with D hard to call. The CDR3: CASSIGIRNEQYF. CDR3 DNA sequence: TGTGCCAGCAGTATAGGTATAAGAAACGAGCAGTACTTC.